This T cell receptor beta chain was captured in a study of T cell responses to AZD1222 COVID-19 vaccine. Study results and limitations: Clonal diversity was possibly underestimated, and the donors were mostly white British, with more females.

Some second doses came at about 4 weeks and others at about 12 weeks; these were pooled. On this clone: Its antigen is as yet unknown.

Clones were sequenced by immunoSEQ multiplex PCR, and TCRdb holds only the in-frame ones, with some missing. The sample lists about 200,000 clones, just over 90% occurring once. The starting material was peripheral blood, obtained 28 days after the second AZD1222 dose. This TCR came from an adult who received the AZD1222 COVID-19 vaccine.

This chain's CDR3 is CASSLAGQGSSPLHF. CDR3 DNA: TGCGCCAGCAGCTTGGCCGGGCAGGGCTCTTCTCCCCTCCACTTT. The J gene is TRBJ1-6, the V gene TRBV5-1, with a tentative D call TRBD1 (5 bases). This CDR3 comprises 15 residues. Germline values: CDR1 SGHRS, CDR2 YFSETQ. V was pared by 0 bases and J by 13 bases, with 17 bases between.